This is a list of T cell receptor beta chains from one sample in a study of cytomegalovirus exposure and HLA in healthy donors. Generated by immunoSEQ multiplex PCR, the TCRdb table keeps only in-frame clones and is missing some. The sample records fewer than 150,000 clones, over 75% being singletons. Material for sequencing was PBMCs. The receptors come from a man aged 50 or older in good health and CMV-seronegative. CDR3s include the opening cysteine and the closing phenylalanine or tryptophan. The D gene is left open where the match is weak. Part of the rows lack a size; the others show once, few, many or a class for expanded clones.

abundance: NA; j_gene: TRBJ2-1; d_gene: TRBD1; v_gene: TRBV7-9; CDR3aa: CASLQQGNEQFF; CDR3nt: TGTGCCAGCCTTCAACAGGGGAATGAGCAGTTCTTC
abundance: once; j_gene: TRBJ1-4; d_gene: NA; v_gene: TRBV14; CDR3aa: CASSLSGRWGKLFF; CDR3nt: TGTGCCAGCAGCCTTAGCGGAAGGTGGGGAAAACTGTTTTTT
abundance: few; j_gene: TRBJ2-3; d_gene: NA; v_gene: TRBV29-1; CDR3aa: CSFSTTGTDTQYF; CDR3nt: TGCAGCTTCTCCACGACCGGGACAGATACGCAGTATTTT
abundance: NA; j_gene: TRBJ2-1; d_gene: TRBD2; v_gene: TRBV18; CDR3aa: CASSPRGASGGTYNEQFF; CDR3nt: TGTGCCAGCTCGCCCCGCGGGGCTAGCGGGGGTACCTACAATGAGCAGTTCTTC
abundance: few; j_gene: TRBJ2-2; d_gene: NA; v_gene: TRBV9; CDR3aa: CASSVDSTGELFF; CDR3nt: TGTGCCAGCAGCGTAGACAGTACCGGGGAGCTGTTTTTT
abundance: NA; j_gene: TRBJ2-1; d_gene: TRBD1; v_gene: TRBV7-9; CDR3aa: CASTPRQGYNEQFF; CDR3nt: TGTGCCAGCACCCCGCGACAGGGGTACAATGAGCAGTTCTTC
abundance: NA; j_gene: TRBJ2-7; d_gene: NA; v_gene: TRBV14; CDR3aa: CASSQRGSYEQYF; CDR3nt: TGTGCCAGCAGCCAAAGAGGTTCCTACGAGCAGTACTTC
abundance: NA; j_gene: TRBJ2-5; d_gene: TRBD1; v_gene: TRBV7-6; CDR3aa: CASSYQGAGETQYF; CDR3nt: TGTGCCAGCAGTTATCAGGGGGCTGGGGAGACCCAGTACTTC
abundance: few; j_gene: TRBJ1-2; d_gene: NA; v_gene: TRBV7-9; CDR3aa: CASSLNARGSPYGYTF; CDR3nt: TGTGCCAGCAGCCTTAACGCTAGGGGATCTCCCTATGGCTACACCTTC
abundance: few; j_gene: TRBJ1-2; d_gene: NA; v_gene: TRBV9; CDR3aa: CASSVAGGHGGGYTF; CDR3nt: TGTGCCAGCAGCGTAGCCGGGGGGCATGGGGGGGGCTACACCTTC
abundance: NA; j_gene: TRBJ2-5; d_gene: NA; v_gene: TRBV7-9; CDR3aa: CASSSGREQETQYF; CDR3nt: TGTGCCAGCAGCTCCGGACGGGAACAAGAGACCCAGTACTTC
abundance: NA; j_gene: TRBJ2-1; d_gene: TRBD1; v_gene: TRBV5-8; CDR3aa: CASRTGGNEQFF; CDR3nt: TGTGCCAGCAGGACAGGGGGCAATGAGCAGTTCTTC
abundance: NA; j_gene: TRBJ2-1; d_gene: NA; v_gene: TRBV7-9; CDR3aa: CASSLGSEYNEQFF; CDR3nt: TGTGCCAGCAGCTTAGGCAGCGAATACAATGAGCAGTTCTTC
abundance: few; j_gene: TRBJ2-1; d_gene: TRBD2; v_gene: TRBV4-1; CDR3aa: CASSQDVGVAGAGLNEQFF; CDR3nt: TGCGCCAGCAGCCAAGATGTTGGCGTGGCGGGAGCCGGCCTGAATGAGCAGTTCTTC
abundance: NA; j_gene: TRBJ2-2; d_gene: NA; v_gene: TRBV9; CDR3aa: CASSVVSAGELFF; CDR3nt: TGTGCCAGCAGCGTAGTCTCGGCCGGGGAGCTGTTTTTT
abundance: NA; j_gene: TRBJ2-1; d_gene: TRBD2; v_gene: TRBV6-4; CDR3aa: CARGWASGYSYNEQFF; CDR3nt: TGTGCCAGGGGGTGGGCTAGCGGGTACTCCTACAATGAGCAGTTCTTC
abundance: NA; j_gene: TRBJ2-2; d_gene: NA; v_gene: TRBV15; CDR3aa: CATSRERRTGELFF; CDR3nt: TGTGCCACCAGCAGAGAAAGGCGGACCGGGGAGCTGTTTTTT
abundance: NA; j_gene: TRBJ2-5; d_gene: TRBD1; v_gene: TRBV5-4; CDR3aa: CASSSGQEQQETQYF; CDR3nt: TGTGCCAGCAGCTCAGGACAGGAACAACAAGAGACCCAGTACTTC
abundance: NA; j_gene: TRBJ1-4; d_gene: TRBD1; v_gene: TRBV28; CDR3aa: CASGTGGATNEKLFF; CDR3nt: TGTGCCAGCGGGACAGGGGGGGCAACTAATGAAAAACTGTTTTTT
abundance: few; j_gene: TRBJ2-5; d_gene: TRBD1; v_gene: TRBV28; CDR3aa: CASTSQPGGRETQYF; CDR3nt: TGTGCCAGCACCTCCCAGCCAGGGGGCCGAGAGACCCAGTACTTC
abundance: NA; j_gene: TRBJ1-5; d_gene: TRBD1; v_gene: TRBV6-5; CDR3aa: CATRRQGANQPQHF; CDR3nt: TGTGCCACCCGAAGACAGGGGGCTAATCAGCCCCAGCATTTT
abundance: NA; j_gene: TRBJ2-5; d_gene: TRBD2; v_gene: TRBV15; CDR3aa: CATSRDGGSGRVQETQYF; CDR3nt: TGTGCCACCAGCAGAGATGGGGGTAGCGGGAGGGTTCAAGAGACCCAGTACTTC
abundance: NA; j_gene: TRBJ2-3; d_gene: TRBD2; v_gene: TRBV27; CDR3aa: CASSLKAGVPTDTQYF; CDR3nt: TGTGCCAGCAGTTTAAAAGCGGGAGTGCCAACAGATACGCAGTATTTT
abundance: NA; j_gene: TRBJ2-1; d_gene: TRBD2; v_gene: TRBV29-1; CDR3aa: CSVEGGGPYNEQFF; CDR3nt: TGCAGCGTTGAAGGGGGAGGGCCCTACAATGAGCAGTTCTTC
abundance: NA; j_gene: TRBJ1-5; d_gene: TRBD1; v_gene: TRBV7-6; CDR3aa: CASSLGTGPNQPQHF; CDR3nt: TGTGCCAGCAGCCTGGGGACAGGGCCCAATCAGCCCCAGCATTTT
abundance: NA; j_gene: TRBJ2-3; d_gene: NA; v_gene: TRBV11-2; CDR3aa: CASSLGGIPTDTQYF; CDR3nt: TGTGCCAGCAGCTTAGGCGGGATCCCCACAGATACGCAGTATTTT
abundance: NA; j_gene: TRBJ1-5; d_gene: NA; v_gene: TRBV4-2; CDR3aa: CASSQDRQGINQPQHF; CDR3nt: TGTGCCAGCAGCCAAGATCGCCAGGGAATCAATCAGCCCCAGCATTTT
abundance: once; j_gene: TRBJ1-5; d_gene: NA; v_gene: TRBV28; CDR3aa: CASGGKPQHF; CDR3nt: TGTGCCAGCGGGGGGAAGCCCCAGCATTTT
abundance: NA; j_gene: TRBJ2-3; d_gene: TRBD2; v_gene: TRBV29-1; CDR3aa: CSVRLAGHTDTQYF; CDR3nt: TGCAGCGTGCGACTAGCGGGGCACACAGATACGCAGTATTTT
abundance: NA; j_gene: TRBJ2-7; d_gene: NA; v_gene: TRBV18; CDR3aa: CASSPRAISYEQYF; CDR3nt: TGTGCCAGCTCACCGAGGGCGATCTCCTACGAGCAGTACTTC
abundance: NA; j_gene: TRBJ2-2; d_gene: TRBD2; v_gene: TRBV7-2; CDR3aa: CASSPGTRSGELFF; CDR3nt: TGTGCCAGCAGCCCTGGGACTAGGTCCGGGGAGCTGTTTTTT
abundance: NA; j_gene: TRBJ2-1; d_gene: NA; v_gene: TRBV5-1; CDR3aa: CASSLRTPSEQFF; CDR3nt: TGCGCCAGCAGCTTGAGAACCCCCAGTGAGCAGTTCTTC
abundance: NA; j_gene: TRBJ1-6; d_gene: TRBD1; v_gene: TRBV6-5; CDR3aa: CASSYHPGTGTFSLHF; CDR3nt: TGTGCCAGCAGTTATCATCCCGGGACAGGGACCTTTTCCCTCCACTTT
abundance: NA; j_gene: TRBJ1-1; d_gene: NA; v_gene: TRBV4-1; CDR3aa: CASSQESGEAYITEAFF; CDR3nt: TGCGCCAGTAGCCAAGAGTCCGGGGAAGCTTACATCACTGAAGCTTTCTTT
abundance: NA; j_gene: TRBJ2-3; d_gene: NA; v_gene: TRBV18; CDR3aa: CASSPQPGPDTQYF; CDR3nt: TGTGCCAGCTCACCCCAACCTGGCCCAGATACGCAGTATTTT
abundance: NA; j_gene: TRBJ2-2; d_gene: TRBD2; v_gene: TRBV13; CDR3aa: CAAGLAGTGELFF; CDR3nt: TGTGCCGCCGGGCTAGCGGGAACCGGGGAGCTGTTTTTT
abundance: NA; j_gene: TRBJ2-1; d_gene: NA; v_gene: TRBV7-9; CDR3aa: CASSPMSYNEQFF; CDR3nt: TGTGCCAGCAGCCCCATGTCCTACAATGAGCAGTTCTTC
abundance: few; j_gene: TRBJ2-1; d_gene: TRBD2; v_gene: TRBV7-3; CDR3aa: CASSPGGSGRSNEQFF; CDR3nt: TGTGCCAGCAGCCCCGGTGGGAGCGGGAGATCCAATGAGCAGTTCTTC
abundance: NA; j_gene: TRBJ1-5; d_gene: TRBD1; v_gene: TRBV15; CDR3aa: CATSIYGQGGNQPQHF; CDR3nt: TGTGCCACCAGCATTTATGGACAGGGAGGCAATCAGCCCCAGCATTTT
abundance: NA; j_gene: TRBJ2-5; d_gene: TRBD2; v_gene: TRBV15; CDR3aa: CATSRGLAGETQYF; CDR3nt: TGTGCCACCAGCAGAGGACTAGCAGGCGAGACCCAGTACTTC
abundance: NA; j_gene: TRBJ2-7; d_gene: NA; v_gene: TRBV5-1; CDR3aa: CASSSGDVTAYEQYF; CDR3nt: TGCGCCAGCAGCTCAGGGGACGTTACAGCGTACGAGCAGTACTTC
abundance: NA; j_gene: TRBJ1-1; d_gene: TRBD1; v_gene: TRBV28; CDR3aa: CASSPTGGVVTEAFF; CDR3nt: TGTGCCAGCAGTCCGACAGGGGGGGTCGTCACTGAAGCTTTCTTT
abundance: NA; j_gene: TRBJ2-7; d_gene: TRBD2; v_gene: TRBV6-6; CDR3aa: CASSLTYQREVSEQYF; CDR3nt: TGTGCCAGCAGTCTAACTTATCAGCGGGAGGTTTCCGAGCAGTACTTC
abundance: NA; j_gene: TRBJ1-1; d_gene: NA; v_gene: TRBV4-1; CDR3aa: CASSQGSTVNTEAFF; CDR3nt: TGCGCCAGCAGCCAAGGATCGACAGTGAACACTGAAGCTTTCTTT
abundance: NA; j_gene: TRBJ1-2; d_gene: TRBD1; v_gene: TRBV5-1; CDR3aa: CASSSQAGTGVGYTF; CDR3nt: TGCGCCAGCAGCTCCCAGGCGGGGACAGGGGTCGGCTACACCTTC
abundance: NA; j_gene: TRBJ2-3; d_gene: NA; v_gene: TRBV10-2; CDR3aa: CASSEQEGDTQYF; CDR3nt: TGCGCCAGCAGTGAACAGGAGGGAGATACGCAGTATTTT
abundance: NA; j_gene: TRBJ1-3; d_gene: NA; v_gene: TRBV28; CDR3aa: CASSLPDRANTIYF; CDR3nt: TGTGCCAGCAGTTTACCCGACCGAGCGAACACCATATATTTT
abundance: NA; j_gene: TRBJ1-1; d_gene: NA; v_gene: TRBV28; CDR3aa: CASSRLPTEAFF; CDR3nt: TGTGCCAGCTCCAGGCTTCCCACTGAAGCTTTCTTT
abundance: few; j_gene: TRBJ2-6; d_gene: NA; v_gene: TRBV9; CDR3aa: CASSLRLSSGANVLTF; CDR3nt: TGTGCCAGCAGCCTCAGGCTCAGCTCTGGGGCCAACGTCCTGACTTTC
abundance: NA; j_gene: TRBJ2-7; d_gene: NA; v_gene: TRBV29-1; CDR3aa: CSVVSGDSYEQYF; CDR3nt: TGCAGCGTTGTATCAGGGGACTCCTACGAGCAGTACTTC
abundance: NA; j_gene: TRBJ2-7; d_gene: TRBD2; v_gene: TRBV6-5; CDR3aa: CASRTSGRAGEQYF; CDR3nt: TGTGCCAGCAGGACTAGCGGGAGGGCCGGCGAGCAGTACTTC
abundance: NA; j_gene: TRBJ1-4; d_gene: NA; v_gene: TRBV7-2; CDR3aa: CASSLGHNEKLFF; CDR3nt: TGTGCCAGCAGCTTAGGACATAATGAAAAACTGTTTTTT